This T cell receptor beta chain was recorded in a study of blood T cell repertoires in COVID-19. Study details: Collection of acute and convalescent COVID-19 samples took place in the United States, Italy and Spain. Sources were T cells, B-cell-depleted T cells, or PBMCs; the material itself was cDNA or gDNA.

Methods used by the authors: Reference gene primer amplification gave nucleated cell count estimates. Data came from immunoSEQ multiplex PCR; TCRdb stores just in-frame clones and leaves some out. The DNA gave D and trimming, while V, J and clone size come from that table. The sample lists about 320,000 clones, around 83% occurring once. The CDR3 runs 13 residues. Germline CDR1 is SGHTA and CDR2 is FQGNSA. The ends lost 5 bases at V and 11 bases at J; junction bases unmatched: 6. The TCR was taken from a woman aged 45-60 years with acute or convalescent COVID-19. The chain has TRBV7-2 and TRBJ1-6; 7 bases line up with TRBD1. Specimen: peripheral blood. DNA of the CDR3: TGTGCCAGCAGCACCGACAGGGAGGCACCCCTCCACTTT. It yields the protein CASSTDREAPLHF.